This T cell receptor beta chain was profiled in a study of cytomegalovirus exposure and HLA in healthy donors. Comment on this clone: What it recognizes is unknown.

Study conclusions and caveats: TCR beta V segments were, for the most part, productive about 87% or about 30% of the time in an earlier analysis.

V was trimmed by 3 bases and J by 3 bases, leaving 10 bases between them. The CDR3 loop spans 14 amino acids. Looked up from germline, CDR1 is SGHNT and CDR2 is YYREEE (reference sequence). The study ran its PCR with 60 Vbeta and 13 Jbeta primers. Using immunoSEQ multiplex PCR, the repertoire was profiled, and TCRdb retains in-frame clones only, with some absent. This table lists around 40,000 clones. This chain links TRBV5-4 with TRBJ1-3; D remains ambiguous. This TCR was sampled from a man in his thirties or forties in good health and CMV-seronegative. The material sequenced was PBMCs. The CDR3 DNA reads TGTGCCAGCAGCTACGACCGGGATGGAAACACCATATATTTT. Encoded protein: CASSYDRDGNTIYF. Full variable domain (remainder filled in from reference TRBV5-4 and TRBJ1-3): ETGVTQSPTHLIKTRGQQVTLRCSSQSGHNTVSWYQQALGQGPQFIFQYYREEENGRGNFPPRFSGLQFPNYSSELNVNALELDDSALYLCASSYDRDGNTIYFGEGSWLTVV.